This TCR beta chain is from a study of tumor-infiltrating lymphocytes in primary liver carcinoma (dated by TCRdb to 2016 to 2017). In terms of the full investigation: The five patients, three men and two women aged 30 to 69 years, had hepatocellular carcinoma (four) or combined HCC and intrahepatic cholangiocarcinoma (one). Tumors of the five patients were stage T1-T3 N0M0 with maximum diameters of roughly 4.2 to 11 cm. Each sample produced roughly 3.65 to 7.13 million productive TCRbeta reads, and read depth showed no significant difference between tissue types. TCRbeta repertoire sequencing, expression microarrays and whole-exome sequencing were combined in the study across five regions of each liver tumor, with adjacent normal tissue and blood also included. A total of approximately 35 specimens from 5 patients underwent TCRbeta repertoire sequencing, comprising around 25 tumor regions, 5 adjacent noncancerous liver tissues and 5 peripheral blood samples. Agilent mRNA microarray profiling was performed on the 25 to 30 tumor region samples to relate TCRbeta repertoire diversity to the local molecular phenotype. Technical replicate repertoires showed high reproducibility, with mean shared-clone rates approximately 0.9 and correlation coefficients above 0.95. Study-level results and caveats: Just about 8-25% of top clones turned up in all five regions of a tumor, which suggests spatial heterogeneity among tumor-infiltrating T cells. Repertoire overlap was higher between tumor regions (mean around 36%) than tumor-adjacent (approximately 17%) or tumor-blood (14%) pairs, consistent with antigen-driven expansion. The study included only a few patients, and the authors note findings should be validated in a larger study. Comparison of CD4+ and CD8+ T cell repertoires was precluded by the use of bulk unsorted samples. Because only the TCR beta chain was sequenced and unpaired alpha chains were not captured, true repertoire diversity is likely underestimated. A significantly larger repertoire fraction was made up by the top 250 clones in tumors than in blood (p = 0.039).

The germline V gene encodes CDR1 SGHAT and CDR2 FQNNGV. Inclusive of the bounding cysteine and phenylalanine, the CDR3 is 12 residues long. Left in the record is the CDR3 DNA by itself, 36 bases read in frame from the first base. The V end loses 10 bases and the J end loses 11 bases, and a stretch of 20 bases separates them. On this clonotype itself: Its binding antigen is unknown. Base qualities are not provided; no much larger clone lies one nucleotide away.

A constant-region primer and ProtoScript II reverse transcriptase were used to reverse-transcribe TCRbeta-specific cDNA from approximately 450 ng total RNA. Three nested multiplex PCR rounds, following a slightly modified ARM-PCR procedure, were used to build the TCRbeta libraries. Multiplex TRBV1-TRBV30 forward primers and a Cbeta reverse primer were used in the first two PCR rounds, each of which was run for approximately 10 cycles. A final 25-cycle PCR with Deep VentR polymerase added sample barcodes and Illumina adapters. Amplicons of 200-500 bp were gel-purified with a QIAquick gel extraction kit before sequencing. TCRbeta amplicons were sequenced on an Illumina HiSeq 2500 with 250-bp paired-end reads. On the authors' methods: Reads were quality-trimmed with Trimmomatic v0.33, and paired reads were merged with FLASH v1.2.11 to recover full CDR3 sequences. V, D and J germline segments were assigned to the rearranged TCRbeta sequences using MiGEC v1.2.1b. Clonotype statistics, along with Shannon-Wiener diversity indices, were calculated using VDJtools v1.0.0. Except for diversity analysis, only each sample's 250 most abundant clonotypes were used in subsequent analyses to reduce sampling bias. TCRdb itself trimmed the public reads at Q25 with fastp, ran MiXCR and retained productive beta chains. Rows are combined by CDR3 protein, so each entry shows the most common genes and DNA. In this record, the V and J calls reflect TCRdb's handling and not the investigators' own analysis. The sample data list roughly 200,000 distinct CDR3 sequences, and around four fifths of these were observed just once. Of the sample, roughly 20% is held by the ten largest clones.

Without any cell sorting, total RNA and DNA were extracted together from 20-30 mg of bulk tissue using the AllPrep DNA/RNA mini kit. Surgical resection was performed in China between late 2015 and March 2016 on about 5 patients with histopathologically diagnosed primary liver carcinoma. At the time of sampling, the patients had chronic HBV infection and had not received any treatment. Each tumor was sampled at five spatially separated regions: the tumor centre plus the superior, inferior, left-lateral and right-lateral poles. According to histology, viable tumor cells made up more than 75% of every tumor sample. Fresh tumor and adjacent tissue pieces were bisected; one half was stored in RNAlater at -80°C, the other sent for histology.

This chain is built from TRBV11-2 and TRBJ2-5; no confident D gene assignment can be made. The sample was tumor tissue from primary liver carcinoma. The TCR sequence derives from a man aged 35-49 years with primary liver carcinoma and hepatitis B virus infection. The CDR3 loop reads CANSLEGVAQYF. Here is the DNA: TGTGCCAACAGTCTAGAAGGTGTGGCACAGTACTTC.